The 21 T cell receptor beta chains given below trace back to one sample, sequenced in a study of beta chain features in type 1 diabetes. Study-wide results and caveats: Type 1 diabetes patients had TCRB CDR3s that were shorter (moderately but significantly so) in all four CD4+ subsets.

No antigen is known for these receptors. Isolated RNA was reverse transcribed in full, so expressed TCRB transcripts were sequenced. Assay used: immunoSEQ multiplex PCR; TCRdb lists only in-frame clones, some missing. The table records roughly 700,000 clones, 13% of them present only once. The specimen was naive CD4+ T cells from blood. The source is a man between 18 and 35 years old with type 1 diabetes.

This clone was counted between two and nine times. The CDR3 loop reads CASSQESVAWETQYF. The CDR3 DNA reads TGCGCCAGCAGCCAAGAATCCGTAGCTTGGGAGACCCAGTACTTC. This rearrangement joins TRBV4-1 to TRBJ2-5; D uncertain. This CDR3 contains 15 residues. Germline V gene lookup returns CDR1 MGHRA and CDR2 YSYEKL. Between the trimmed V and J ends, which lost 0 bases and 5 bases, there was a span of 13 bases.

The rearrangement joins TRBV6-5 to TRBJ2-5; 9 nucleotides agree with TRBD2. The length of the CDR3 is 15 residues. Germline-derived CDR1 and CDR2 are MNHEY and SVGAGI. Trimming at V came to 0 bases and at J to 8 bases, leaving 7 bases not matched to a gene. CDR3 nucleotides: TGTGCCAGCAGTTACTCGCGGGGGGGCAAGAGAACCCAGTACTTC. Its translation: CASSYSRGGKRTQYF.

This clone was counted only a few times. This chain connects TRBV5-1 to TRBJ1-4; D is perhaps TRBD1 (5 bases). Germline assignment: CDR1 SGHRS and CDR2 YFSETQ. This CDR3 has 18 amino acids. V dropped 4 bases and J dropped 0 bases, with 19 bases sitting between them. The CDR3 DNA reads TGCGCCAGCAGCAGACCGTCGGGACTGCGTGCAACTAATGAAAAACTGTTTTTT. As protein: CASSRPSGLRATNEKLFF. The full variable domain, with the rest looked up from reference TRBV5-1 and TRBJ1-4, is KAGVTQTPRYLIKTRGQQVTLSCSPISGHRSVSWYQQTPGQGLQFLFEYFSETQRNKGNFPGRFSGRQFSNSRSEMNVSTLELGDSALYLCASSRPSGLRATNEKLFFGSGTQLSVL.

CDR3 amino acids: CASSPGESPWNEQFF. The DNA of the CDR3 is TGCGCCAGCAGCCCCGGGGAATCCCCTTGGAATGAGCAGTTCTTC. The rearrangement joins TRBV5-1 to TRBJ2-1; perhaps TRBD2 as D (5 bases). This CDR3 contains 15 residues. Deletions cut 4 bases from V and 7 bases from J, with 18 bases between. The germline CDR1 and CDR2 sequences are SGHRS and YFSETQ.

This clone was counted between two and nine times. The rearrangement uses TRBV4-1 and TRBJ1-5, with D unclear. CDR1 is MGHRA and CDR2 is YSYEKL in the germline V gene. This CDR3 is 18 amino acids long. V gave up 0 bases and J gave up 0 bases, with 15 bases separating them. DNA of the CDR3: TGCGCCAGCAGCCAAGAAGGCGGCAGTCTTGGTAGCAATCAGCCCCAGCATTTT. It encodes CASSQEGGSLGSNQPQHF.

This clone was found a few times. This chain uses TRBV27 with TRBJ2-6; the D is unclear. Trimming took off 9 bases at V and 1 base at J, with 10 bases between the two ends. CDR1 and CDR2 (germline): MNHEY, SMNVEV (reference sequence). The CDR3 sequence is 14 residues long. CDR3 region: CASSISSGANVLTF. The DNA for the CDR3 is TGTGCCAGTTCGATCAGTTCTGGGGCCAACGTCCTGACTTTC.

This clone has a handful of counts. The CDR3 protein is CASSGLTGELFF. The CDR3 DNA is TGTGCCAGCTCAGGGCTCACCGGGGAGCTGTTTTTT. The rearrangement uses TRBV18 and TRBJ2-2; no firm D call. V dropped 5 bases and J dropped 4 bases, with 5 bases sitting between them. The CDR3 sequence is 12 residues long. CDR1 is KGHSH and CDR2 is LQKENI in the germline V gene.

Only a few counts were recorded for this clone. The rearrangement uses TRBV10-3 and TRBJ2-2; D not certain. Germline CDR1 is ENHRY and CDR2 is SYGVKD. This CDR3 has 13 amino acids. V lost 6 bases, J lost 7 bases, and 12 bases lay in between. Written as DNA, the CDR3 is TGTGCCATCAGAGCCGGGCAGAACGGGGAGCTGTTTTTT. This encodes CAIRAGQNGELFF.

The V and J genes are TRBV18 and TRBJ1-5; a possible D gene is TRBD1 (6 bases). Germline values: CDR1 KGHSH, CDR2 LQKENI. Trimming removed 2 bases at V and 1 base at J, with 9 bases between. This CDR3 comprises 15 residues. In nucleotides, the CDR3 is TGTGCCAGCTCACCAAATCAGGGGAGCAATCAGCCCCAGCATTTT. It is translated as CASSPNQGSNQPQHF.

This clone was counted only a few times. This chain joins TRBV18 and TRBJ2-2; no clear D. The CDR3 length is 17 residues. The germline CDR1 and CDR2 sequences are KGHSH and LQKENI. Trimming removed 2 bases at V and 4 bases at J, with 17 bases between. This CDR3 reads CASSPFALGPVTGELFF. CDR3 DNA sequence: TGTGCCAGCTCACCATTCGCCCTGGGCCCCGTCACCGGGGAGCTGTTTTTT.

There are a few counts of this clone. The sample contains more than one DNA sequence encoding this CDR3. The V call is TRBV15, the J call TRBJ1-2; D not certain. Germline V gene sequence: CDR1 LNHNV, CDR2 YYDKDF (reference sequence). Between the trimmed V and J ends, which lost 0 bases and 3 bases, there was a span of 5 bases. This CDR3 region has 13 residues. The CDR3 DNA is TGTGCCACCAGCAGAGATCGGGACTATGGCTACACCTTC. Translating gives CATSRDRDYGYTF.

This clone has only a few counts. V gene TRBV7-3 combines with J gene TRBJ2-1, with TRBD1 matching over 7 bases. The CDR3 is 16 amino acids. Trimming took 5 bases from V and 4 from J; bases not matched to a gene: 11. Germline V gives CDR1 SGHTA, CDR2 FQGTGA. The CDR3 DNA reads TGTGCCAGCAGCCCATCCGGACAGGAGAAATACAATGAGCAGTTCTTC. This gives the protein CASSPSGQEKYNEQFF.

In its sample, this clone was seen a few times. Other DNA variants within this sample encode the same CDR3. The rearrangement uses TRBV9 and TRBJ1-1; D gene unclear. With 3 bases removed from V and 1 base from J, the gap between germline ends came to 1 base. The CDR3 runs 11 residues. In germline, CDR1 is SGDLS, CDR2 YYNGEE. In DNA form, the CDR3 reads TGTGCCAGCAGCGCGAACACTGAAGCTTTCTTT. As protein: CASSANTEAFF.

The CDR3 here is CASSIGTGYEQYF. CDR3 nucleotide sequence: TGTGCCAGTAGTATCGGGACAGGCTACGAGCAGTACTTC. The V call is TRBV19, the J call TRBJ2-7; TRBD1 aligns across 8 bases. The CDR3 runs 13 residues. The J segment lost 3 bases and the V segment lost 3 bases, leaving 1 base of the junction unmatched. The germline V gene encodes CDR1 LNHDA and CDR2 SQIVND (reference sequence).

A few counts support this clone. The sample contains more than one DNA sequence encoding this CDR3. The J gene is TRBJ1-2, the V gene TRBV5-1, with TRBD1 matching 7 bases. This CDR3 spans 13 amino acids. The germline V gene has CDR1 SGHRS and CDR2 YFSETQ. The V gene end was trimmed by 8 bases and the J gene end by 2 bases; junction bases not matched to a gene: 6. The CDR3 sequence: CASSSQGNYGYTF. Here the CDR3 DNA reads TGCGCCAGTTCTTCACAGGGGAACTATGGCTACACCTTC.

A few counts support this clone. This chain uses TRBV7-8 with TRBJ2-7; D perhaps matches TRBD1 (6 bases). Germline assignment: CDR1 SGHVS and CDR2 FQNEAQ. The CDR3 is 15 amino acids. Trimming shortened V by 6 bases and J by 4 bases, and 19 bases separated the two germline ends. CDR3 amino acids: CASSSQGYDGYEQYF. The CDR3 region has the DNA TGTGCCAGCAGTTCACAGGGTTACGACGGGTACGAGCAGTACTTC.

The chain links TRBV29-1 to TRBJ2-7, with TRBD1 matching over 7 bases. This CDR3 has 12 residues. Germline V CDR1 and CDR2: SQVTM, ANQGSEA. The V and J ends lost 3 bases and 6 bases, in that order; junction bases with no gene match: 5. The CDR3 nucleotides are TGCAGCGTTGACACACAGGGGTCCGAGCAGTACTTC. It yields the protein CSVDTQGSEQYF.

In its sample, this clone was seen a few times. The V and J genes are TRBV28 and TRBJ2-1; no clear D. This CDR3 contains 16 residues. Germline CDR1 reads MDHEN; CDR2 reads SYDVKM. V lost 6 bases and J lost 4, with 19 bases in between. CDR3 sequence reads: CASSMVGGLGYNEQFF. The CDR3 DNA sequence: TGTGCCAGCAGCATGGTGGGCGGTTTGGGGTACAATGAGCAGTTCTTC.

The gene calls are TRBV6-5 and TRBJ2-7, with D perhaps TRBD1 or TRBD2 (5 bases each). The CDR3 covers 14 residues. Trimming took 5 bases from V and 5 from J, leaving 16 bases between them. The germline CDR1 and CDR2 sequences are MNHEY and SVGAGI. The CDR3 coding sequence is TGTGCCAGCAGTGAACAATCAAGGGGACACGAGCAGTACTTC. It translates to CASSEQSRGHEQYF.

The rearrangement uses TRBV6-1 and TRBJ2-7; D is ambiguous. Trimming removed 6 bases from V and 0 bases from J, with 12 bases in between. The CDR3 extends over 14 amino acids. From germline, CDR1 is MNHNS and CDR2 SASEGT. As DNA, the CDR3 is TGTGCCAGCAGGAGGACCTCGAGCTCCTACGAGCAGTACTTC. The encoded protein is CASRRTSSSYEQYF.

This chain links TRBV7-9 with TRBJ1-1; D is uncertain. The germline V gene has CDR1 SEHNR and CDR2 FQNEAQ (reference sequence). The CDR3 spans 15 residues. V shed 4 bases and J shed 1 base, with 13 bases lying between them. DNA of the CDR3: TGTGCCAGCAGCTCGCGGGGTCTTGCGAACACTGAAGCTTTCTTT. It specifies CASSSRGLANTEAFF.